This TCR beta chain was recovered during a study of response to subunit inactivated influenza vaccine (dated by TCRdb to the late 2010s). Regarding the complete study: Deep quantitative profiling of the T cell receptor repertoire was used in the study to follow responses to a trivalent subunit inactivated influenza vaccine.

To prepare the library, RT-PCR was applied. The instrument given in TCRdb is Illumina HiSeq 2500. The public reads were quality trimmed at Q25 with fastp and then assembled into clones with MiXCR by TCRdb, keeping productive beta chains. Duplicate CDR3 protein sequences are folded into a single record with the most common DNA and genes. The sample contains hundreds of thousands of distinct CDR3 sequences, about 11% of them found a single time. Of the sample, approximately 9.9% falls within the top ten clones. This clonotype was seen many times. Which antigen it targets is not known. No much larger clone is present one base from it, and per-base qualities are unavailable. Study-level results and caveats: The authors suggested that each seasonal influenza vaccination may recruit only a limited number of new T cells.

The junction carries 15 bases between V and J, which are trimmed by 5 bases and 4 bases respectively. Reading the germline V gene (reference sequence) gives CDR1 DFQATT and CDR2 SNEGSKA. Reading from cysteine to phenylalanine, the CDR3 counts 14 amino acids. CDR3 DNA only is kept here, 42 bases in frame from base 1. The same specimen was also included in a second study, on T cells expressing NK-cell markers. The second publication reports: 5'RACE template switching, by which a universal primer site and unique molecular identifiers were added, was used to make TCR beta cDNA libraries. Three sorted T-cell subsets (CD3+CD56+NKG2C+, CD3+CD56+NKG2C- and CD3+CD56-NKG2C+) from about 8 donors had their TCR beta-chain repertoires profiled. Among the eight sequenced donors, only one was HCMV-seronegative, while the other seven were HCMV-seropositive. To restrict sorting to alphabetaTCR-expressing T cells, an anti-gammadeltaTCR antibody was added in several experiments. In several donors, the dominant CD3+CD56+NKG2C+ clonotypes were found to rank among the top 10 CD8+ clonotypes and to make up about 1.0-7.5% of CD8+ T cells. Those dominant clonotypes were again the most abundant among CD3+CD56-NKG2C+ cells in four donors, at roughly 28.3-60.1%. It remained unclear whether the expanded NKG2C-expressing T cell clones were specific for HCMV antigens. The eight sequenced donors were randomly selected healthy volunteers, three men and five women. To determine HCMV serostatus, a commercial ELISA kit was used to detect HCMV-specific IgG in serum. Ficoll density gradient centrifugation was used to isolate peripheral blood mononuclear cells from blood. For roughly six donors, bulk peripheral blood T-cell repertoires were additionally sequenced from unsorted PBMC. Priming for cDNA synthesis came from the TCR beta constant segment, and two successive PCR amplification steps followed. Libraries were sequenced as 2 x 150 bp reads on Illumina HiSeq 2000/2500, MiSeq or NextSeq. MIGEC was used to demultiplex reads and group the reads by UMI, and MiTCR was used to assemble and quantify clonotypes. Only TCR cDNA sequences supported by at least two reads were kept to exclude erroneous sequences. Downstream repertoire analysis used the tcR package, and clonotypes were matched across fractions by CDR3 nucleotide sequence plus V segment. VDJmatch was used to annotate antigen specificity against VDJdb, with one amino acid substitution in CDR3 allowed.

The rearrangement combines TRBV20-1 with TRBJ2-1; the D gene assignment is perhaps TRBD1 or TRBD2, with each matching 5 bases. This specimen consisted of PBMCs from blood, obtained on the day of vaccination. This clonotype originated in a man aged 45-65 years who received an inactivated influenza vaccine. Donor details come from another sample of the same person, matched by shared clones. The DNA is TGCAGTGCTGGCCGGGACCCAGTTTACAATGAGCAGTTCTTC. Translated, this gives CSAGRDPVYNEQFF.